This T cell receptor (beta chain) derives from a study of early stage breast cancer tumors. In the study overall: Around 10-fold was the mean read coverage per sample.

This clone was counted a few times. As yet, its antigen is unknown. The study, taken as a whole, reports: Tumors had roughly 2.4-fold higher T cell density and higher clonality than adjacent normal breast tissue. In about 90% of the 16 patients, blood comparison separated tumor from normal breast.

Blood replicates held 0.5 ug DNA, tumor or normal breast roughly 1.5 ug, two each. Profiled with immunoSEQ multiplex PCR; TCRdb holds only in-frame clones, not every one. The sample includes about 10,000 clones, approximately 68% of them seen just once. Sequencing was done on a sample of breast tumor tissue. The receptor's source is a person in their fifties with breast cancer.

CDR3 loop: CASSLLGQGARETQYF. The CDR3 DNA sequence: TGTGCCAGCAGTTTGCTGGGGCAGGGGGCACGGGAGACCCAGTACTTC. The chain is built from TRBV6-5 and TRBJ2-5, with 8 bases matching TRBD1. V gave up 4 bases and J gave up 5 bases; unmatched junction bases: 12. The CDR3 runs 16 residues. Germline CDR1 is MNHEY and CDR2 is SVGAGI.